The clone carrying this T cell receptor beta chain was detected only once. This entry is derived from a study of T cells after posttransplantation cyclophosphamide. TCRdb's copy holds only in-frame clones and misses some; the assay was immunoSEQ multiplex PCR. This sample has a few thousand clones, with around 93% found just once. This sequence originates from a woman aged 55-70 years in good health, CMV-negative, and a related stem cell transplant donor. The sequenced material came from CD4+ T cells sorted from bone marrow.

CDR3: CASSRERSGSYEQFF. In DNA, the CDR3 is TGTGCCAGCAGCCGGGAAAGGAGCGGGAGCTATGAGCAGTTCTTC. The rearrangement links TRBV5-5 to TRBJ2-1, with TRBD2 identical over 8 bases. Germline V gene sequence: CDR1 SGHKS, CDR2 YYEKEE (reference sequence). With 4 bases clipped from V and 8 bases from J, the junction kept 11 bases outside the gene matches. The CDR3 sequence is 15 residues long.